This entry concerns a single T cell receptor (beta chain). Antigen: not known. The data derive from a study of cytomegalovirus exposure and HLA in healthy donors. General study findings and limits: The tendency of first-cohort TCR clusters to co-occur in the approximately 120 validation repertoires was identified by a subsequent analysis.

Generated by immunoSEQ multiplex PCR, the TCRdb table keeps only in-frame clones and is missing some. The sample yields 300,000 to 350,000 clones, approximately 85% seen once. The donors were in the approximately 130-subject validation cohort, distinct from the roughly 700-subject first cohort. J lost 3 bases, V lost 6 bases, and 5 bases had no gene match. The CDR3 spans 14 residues. Germline values: CDR1 MNHEY, CDR2 SVGAGI. The sequenced sample was PBMCs. The clonotype comes from a man younger than 40 in good health and CMV-seronegative. V usage is TRBV6-5 and J usage is TRBJ1-5; 7 bases match TRBD1. This chain's CDR3 is CASRTGAFNQPQHF. In nucleotides, the CDR3 is TGTGCCAGCAGAACAGGGGCCTTCAATCAGCCCCAGCATTTT.